This TCR beta chain was profiled in a study of PD-1 blockade in classical Hodgkin lymphoma. Generated by immunoSEQ multiplex PCR, the TCRdb table keeps only in-frame clones and is missing some. The sample lists just under 20,000 clones, 76% occurring once. Time point: cycle 4 day 1 (C4D1), after more than five weeks of nivolumab. Each patient experienced a relapse that followed autologous stem cell transplantation, and brentuximab vedotin exposure varied. General study findings and limits: Lower baseline TCR diversity marked trial partial responders and progressors. Any patient who commenced nivolumab under 1 year after ASCT was excluded. With CD4+ cells, TCR diversity rose significantly by C4D1, but not with CD8+ cells.

Worth noting for this clone: What it binds is not known.

The CDR3 sequence is 13 residues long. Germline CDR1 reads SQVTM; CDR2 reads ANQGSEA. Between the trimmed V and J ends, which lost 4 bases and 1 base, there was a span of 9 bases. The sample was peripheral blood mononuclear cells (PBMCs), taken before the fourth cycle of nivolumab. The chain recombines TRBV29-1 with TRBJ2-3, with TRBD2 as a possible D gene (5 bases). The sequence came from a human donor with classical Hodgkin lymphoma. The CDR3 DNA reads as TGCAGCGTTGGAGGGCCGGGCACAGATACGCAGTATTTT. Its translation: CSVGGPGTDTQYF.